The rows below give T cell receptor beta chains drawn from one sample of a study of coeliac disease. The table came from immunoSEQ multiplex PCR; TCRdb's copy has only in-frame clones and leaves some out. Of roughly 4,200 clones in the sample, around three fifths were seen once. Sequencing used lymphocytes from the gut lamina propria. All receptors derive from a young woman without celiac disease. The CDR3 runs from the conserved cysteine through the conserved F or W.

V,CDR3
TRBV5-1,CASSPSGTQKSYEQYF
TRBV20-1,CSAGAVYEQYF
TRBV7-9,CASSSHGTSGVLANEQFF
TRBV23-1,CASALGTSGDREQYF
TRBV2,CASSEAGTQYF
TRBV30,CAWSPTGTGSREQYF
TRBV29-1,CSVEGEAGREQYF
TRBV18,CASAQPDRGGQFF
TRBV28,CASSREPYSNQPQHF
TRBV5-1,CASSFGGAGSTEAFF
TRBV2,CASDRGSNSPLHF
TRBV30,CAWDPGFSGNTIYF
TRBV7-9,CASSSGFSYEQYF
TRBV28,CASSLGGQGAETQYF
TRBV15,CATSGQGGSNQPQHF
TRBV5-8,CASSLVGTGNTEAFF
TRBV7-2,CASSSTGVPRDNEQFF
TRBV5-8,CASSFPGQGQNGYTF
TRBV28,CASSLFTSGADTQYF
TRBV18,CASSPRGQGDQPQHF